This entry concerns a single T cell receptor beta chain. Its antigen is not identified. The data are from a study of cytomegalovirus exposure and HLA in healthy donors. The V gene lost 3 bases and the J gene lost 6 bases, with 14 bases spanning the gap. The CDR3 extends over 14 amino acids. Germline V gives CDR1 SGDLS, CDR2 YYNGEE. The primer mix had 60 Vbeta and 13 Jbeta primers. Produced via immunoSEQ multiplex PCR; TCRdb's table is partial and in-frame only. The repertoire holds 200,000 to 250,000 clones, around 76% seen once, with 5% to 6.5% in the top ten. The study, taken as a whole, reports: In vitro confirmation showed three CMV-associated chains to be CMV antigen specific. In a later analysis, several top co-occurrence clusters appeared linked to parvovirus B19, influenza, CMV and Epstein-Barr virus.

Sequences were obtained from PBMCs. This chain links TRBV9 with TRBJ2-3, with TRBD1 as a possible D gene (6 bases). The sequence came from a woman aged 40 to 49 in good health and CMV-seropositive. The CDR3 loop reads CASSGNPDRDTQYF. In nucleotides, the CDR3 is TGTGCCAGCAGCGGAAATCCCGACAGGGATACGCAGTATTTT.